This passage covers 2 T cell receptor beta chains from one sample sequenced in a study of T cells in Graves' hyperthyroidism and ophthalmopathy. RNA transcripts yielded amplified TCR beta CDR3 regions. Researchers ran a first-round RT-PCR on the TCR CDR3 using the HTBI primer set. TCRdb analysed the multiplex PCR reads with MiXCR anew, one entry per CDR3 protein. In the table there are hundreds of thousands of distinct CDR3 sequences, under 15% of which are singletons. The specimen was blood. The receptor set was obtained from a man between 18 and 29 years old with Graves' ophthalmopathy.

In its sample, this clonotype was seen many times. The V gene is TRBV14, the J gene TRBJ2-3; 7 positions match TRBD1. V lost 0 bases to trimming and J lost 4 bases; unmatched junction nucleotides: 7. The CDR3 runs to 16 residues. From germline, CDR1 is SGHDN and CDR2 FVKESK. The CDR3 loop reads CASSQDPGQIADTQYF. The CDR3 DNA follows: TGTGCCAGCAGCCAAGATCCGGGACAGATAGCAGATACGCAGTATTTT.

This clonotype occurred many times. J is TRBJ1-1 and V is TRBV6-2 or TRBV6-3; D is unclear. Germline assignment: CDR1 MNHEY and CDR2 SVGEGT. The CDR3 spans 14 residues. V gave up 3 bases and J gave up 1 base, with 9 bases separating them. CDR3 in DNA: TGTGCCAGCAGTTATCGGGGAAGGAACACTGAAGCTTTCTTT. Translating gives CASSYRGRNTEAFF.